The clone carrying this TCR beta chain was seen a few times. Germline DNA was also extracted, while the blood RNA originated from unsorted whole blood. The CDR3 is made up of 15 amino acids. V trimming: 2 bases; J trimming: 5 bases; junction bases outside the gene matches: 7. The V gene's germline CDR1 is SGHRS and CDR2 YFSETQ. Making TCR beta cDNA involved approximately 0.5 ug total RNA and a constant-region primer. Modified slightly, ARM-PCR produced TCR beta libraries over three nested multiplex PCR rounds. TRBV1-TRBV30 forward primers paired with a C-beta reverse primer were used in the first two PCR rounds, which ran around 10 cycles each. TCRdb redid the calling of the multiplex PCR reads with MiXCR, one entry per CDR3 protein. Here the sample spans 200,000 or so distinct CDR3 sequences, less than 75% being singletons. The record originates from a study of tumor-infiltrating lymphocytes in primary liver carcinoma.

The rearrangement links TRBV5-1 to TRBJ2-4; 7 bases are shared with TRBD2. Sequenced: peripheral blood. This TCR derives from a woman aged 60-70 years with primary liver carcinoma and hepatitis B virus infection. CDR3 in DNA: TGCGCCAGCAGCTTAAGGACGGGGGGAGAAAACATTCAGTACTTC. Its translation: CASSLRTGGENIQYF.